Presented here are 10 T cell receptor beta chains from one specimen sequenced in a study of identical twins. From the 5' RACE reads, TCRdb called clonotypes with MiXCR, one entry per CDR3 protein. The repertoire holds hundreds of thousands of distinct CDR3 sequences, with 20% to 25% as singletons. These records were also assigned to another study, of T cells expressing NK-cell markers.

The sequencing sample was made of PBMCs. The receptors were sampled from a woman aged 18-30 years in good health.

This clonotype was recorded many times. The chain couples TRBV20-1 to TRBJ2-1; 10 positions agree with TRBD2. The germline gives CDR1 DFQATT, CDR2 SNEGSKA (reference sequence). V shed 3 bases, J shed 8 bases, and the junction held 16 bases outside the gene matches. The CDR3 has 17 residues. The DNA for the CDR3 is TGCAGTGCTAGGGTGTTGGGTCACAGCGGGAGGGCCGATGAGCAGTTCTTC. Encoded protein: CSARVLGHSGRADEQFF.

This clonotype has just a few counts. This chain uses TRBV29-1 with TRBJ1-1; D perhaps matches TRBD1 (6 bases). The CDR3 length is 14 residues. Between the trimmed V and J ends, which lost 2 bases and 8 bases, there was a span of 18 bases. Germline CDR1 SQVTM, CDR2 ANQGSEA. The CDR3 protein is CSVERSGGGDEAFF. Written as DNA, the CDR3 is TGCAGCGTTGAAAGGTCCGGCGGGGGCGACGAAGCTTTCTTT.

This clonotype has at least ten counts. The rearrangement links TRBV6-5 to TRBJ2-7; D gene unclear. The CDR3 length is 17 residues. Germline CDR1 is MNHEY and CDR2 is SVGAGI. The V and J ends lost 2 bases and 0 bases respectively, with 17 bases between them. As DNA, the CDR3 is TGTGCCAGCAGTTACCGTCCCCACGAAGGGCTCTCCTACGAGCAGTACTTC. Its translation: CASSYRPHEGLSYEQYF.

This clonotype was recorded at least ten times. The chain links TRBV20-1 to TRBJ2-5; 9 nucleotides agree with TRBD1. The CDR3 is 14 amino acids. J gave up 4 bases and V 3 bases, and 6 bases lay outside the gene matches. Germline loops: CDR1 DFQATT, CDR2 SNEGSKA (reference sequence). CDR3 DNA: TGCAGTGCTAGTTCCGGACAGGGGCGAGAGACCCAGTACTTC. It translates to CSASSGQGRETQYF.

The rearrangement links TRBV20-1 to TRBJ2-1; possibly TRBD1 or TRBD2 for D (5 bases each). Trimming shortened V by 0 bases and J by 8 bases, and 20 bases separated the two germline ends. The CDR3 runs 16 residues. CDR1 DFQATT and CDR2 SNEGSKA come from the germline V gene (reference sequence). The CDR3 reads CSARDLRGPRGDEQFF. The CDR3 DNA reads as TGCAGTGCTAGAGATCTTAGGGGACCGAGGGGTGATGAGCAGTTCTTC.

This clonotype was detected ten times or more. The chain combines TRBV12-3 or TRBV12-4 with TRBJ1-1; D not certain. This CDR3 has 11 residues. The V end was cut by 6 bases, the J end by 0 bases, with 2 bases between. The CDR3 spells CASRLNTEAFF. DNA for the CDR3: TGTGCCAGCAGACTGAACACTGAAGCTTTCTTT.

This clonotype was detected only a few times. The chain couples TRBV5-1 to TRBJ2-3; 9 nucleotides match TRBD1. Germline loops: CDR1 SGHRS, CDR2 YFSETQ. Trimming cost V 2 bases and J 4 bases; bases outside gene matches: 8. This CDR3 is 16 amino acids long. CDR3 sequence (DNA): TGCGCCAGCAGCTTAACCCGGGACAGGGTGTCAGATACGCAGTATTTT. It is translated as CASSLTRDRVSDTQYF.

The chain has TRBV12-3 or TRBV12-4 and TRBJ2-2; no clear D. This CDR3 has 13 amino acids. Trimming removed 5 bases at V and 3 bases at J, with 7 bases between. CDR3 region: CASSQHDTGELFF. CDR3 coding DNA: TGTGCCAGCAGTCAACACGACACCGGGGAGCTGTTTTTT.

The DNA of the CDR3 is TGTGCCAGCTCACCCGACCCCCCGACGGTGAACACTGAAGCTTTCTTT. Protein: CASSPDPPTVNTEAFF. V gene TRBV18 combines with J gene TRBJ1-1; D unclear. Trimming shortened V by 3 bases and J by 0 bases, and 14 bases separated the two germline ends. The germline V gene encodes CDR1 KGHSH and CDR2 LQKENI. The CDR3 loop spans 16 amino acids.

This chain links TRBV7-2 with TRBJ1-3; D call uncertain. Per germline, CDR1 SGHTA and CDR2 FQGNSA. The CDR3 sequence is 15 residues long. V was trimmed by 1 base and J by 0 bases, leaving 7 bases between them. Written as DNA, the CDR3 is TGTGCCAGCAGCTTAGTAAGCTACTCTGGAAACACCATATATTTT. This codes for CASSLVSYSGNTIYF.